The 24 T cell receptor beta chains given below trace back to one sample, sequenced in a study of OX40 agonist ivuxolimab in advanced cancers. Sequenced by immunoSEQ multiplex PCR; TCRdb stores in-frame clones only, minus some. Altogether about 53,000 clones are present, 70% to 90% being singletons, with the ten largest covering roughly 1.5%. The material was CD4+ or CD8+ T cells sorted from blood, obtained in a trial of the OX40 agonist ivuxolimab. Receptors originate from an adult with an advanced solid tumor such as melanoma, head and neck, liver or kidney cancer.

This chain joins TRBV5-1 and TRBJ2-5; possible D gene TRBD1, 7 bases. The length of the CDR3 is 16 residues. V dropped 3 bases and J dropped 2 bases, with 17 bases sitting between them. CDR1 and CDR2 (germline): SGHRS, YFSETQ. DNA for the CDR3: TGCGCCAGCAGCTGGATGGAGGGACAGCAGCAAGAGACCCAGTACTTC. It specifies CASSWMEGQQQETQYF.

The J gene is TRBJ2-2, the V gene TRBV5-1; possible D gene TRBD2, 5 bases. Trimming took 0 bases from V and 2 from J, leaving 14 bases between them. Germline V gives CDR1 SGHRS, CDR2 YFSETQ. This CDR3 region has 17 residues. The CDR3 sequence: CASSLAPSGRNTGELFF. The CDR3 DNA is TGCGCCAGCAGCTTGGCACCGTCTGGGAGAAACACCGGGGAGCTGTTTTTT.

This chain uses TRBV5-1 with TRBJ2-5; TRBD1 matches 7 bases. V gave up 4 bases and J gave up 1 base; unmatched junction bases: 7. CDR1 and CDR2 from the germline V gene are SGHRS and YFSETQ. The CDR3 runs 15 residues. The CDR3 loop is CASSPGQRGQETQYF. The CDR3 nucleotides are TGCGCCAGCAGCCCGGGACAGAGGGGCCAAGAGACCCAGTACTTC.

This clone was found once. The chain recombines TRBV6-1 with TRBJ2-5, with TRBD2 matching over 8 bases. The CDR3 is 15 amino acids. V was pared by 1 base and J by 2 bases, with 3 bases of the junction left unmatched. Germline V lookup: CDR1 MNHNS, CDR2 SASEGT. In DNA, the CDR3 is TGTGCCAGCAGTGAAGGCTCTAGCGGGCAAGAGACCCAGTACTTC. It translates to CASSEGSSGQETQYF.

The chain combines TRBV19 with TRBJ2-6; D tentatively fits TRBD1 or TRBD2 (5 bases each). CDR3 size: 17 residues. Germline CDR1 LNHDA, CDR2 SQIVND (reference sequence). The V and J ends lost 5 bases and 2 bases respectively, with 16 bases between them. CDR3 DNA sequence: TGTGCCAGTAGTGTCGACCGGGGCTACACTGGGGCCAACGTCCTGACTTTC. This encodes CASSVDRGYTGANVLTF.

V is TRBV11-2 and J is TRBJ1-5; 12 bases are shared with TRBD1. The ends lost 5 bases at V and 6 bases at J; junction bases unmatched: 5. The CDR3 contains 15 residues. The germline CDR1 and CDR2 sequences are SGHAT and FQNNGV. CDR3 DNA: TGTGCCAGCAGCCAGGGACAGGGGGCCGCTCAGCCCCAGCATTTT. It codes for CASSQGQGAAQPQHF.

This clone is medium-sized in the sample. The CDR3 here is CASSPPEGIEIGNTIYF. CDR3 coding DNA: TGTGCCAGCTCACCACCCGAGGGCATCGAGATCGGAAACACCATATATTTT. The rearrangement joins TRBV18 to TRBJ1-3; D ambiguous. V shed 0 bases and J shed 4 bases, with 16 bases lying between them. From germline, CDR1 is KGHSH and CDR2 LQKENI. This CDR3 is built from 17 residues.

CDR3 amino acids: CASSTGLAGGEQFF. The CDR3 DNA sequence: TGTGCCAGCAGCACTGGACTAGCGGGGGGGGAGCAGTTCTTC. This chain uses TRBV11-2 with TRBJ2-1; 15 bases fit TRBD2. There are 14 residues in the CDR3. The junction had 3 bases not matched to a gene; V was cut back by 5 bases and J by 10 bases. The germline V gene encodes CDR1 SGHAT and CDR2 FQNNGV. The variable domain in full, completed from reference TRBV11-2 and TRBJ2-1, reads EAGVAQSPRYKIIEKRQSVAFWCNPISGHATLYWYQQILGQGPKLLIQFQNNGVVDDSQLPKDRFSAERLKGVDSTLKIQPAKLEDSAVYLCASSTGLAGGEQFFGPGTRLTVL.

The CDR3 nucleotides read TGTGCCAGCAGCTGGACCTTAGGGAACACTGAAGCTTTCTTT. Translation gives CASSWTLGNTEAFF. V usage is TRBV5-5 and J usage is TRBJ1-1; D unresolved. Germline CDR1 and CDR2: SGHKS and YYEKEE (reference sequence). The CDR3 spans 14 residues. Trimming left V 3 bases short and J 1 base short, with 10 bases between.

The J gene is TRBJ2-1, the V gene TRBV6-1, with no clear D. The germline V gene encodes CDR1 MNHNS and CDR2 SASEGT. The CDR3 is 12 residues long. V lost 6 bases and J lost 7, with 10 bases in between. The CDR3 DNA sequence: TGTGCCAGCAGGGTCGAAGGAAATGAGCAGTTCTTC. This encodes CASRVEGNEQFF.

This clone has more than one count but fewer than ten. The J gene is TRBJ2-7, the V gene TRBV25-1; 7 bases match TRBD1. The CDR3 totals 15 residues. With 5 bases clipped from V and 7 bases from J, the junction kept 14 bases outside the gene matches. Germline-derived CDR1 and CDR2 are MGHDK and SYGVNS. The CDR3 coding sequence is TGTGCCAGCAGTCGGGGCGGACAGGAGGCAATTGAGCAGTACTTC. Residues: CASSRGGQEAIEQYF.

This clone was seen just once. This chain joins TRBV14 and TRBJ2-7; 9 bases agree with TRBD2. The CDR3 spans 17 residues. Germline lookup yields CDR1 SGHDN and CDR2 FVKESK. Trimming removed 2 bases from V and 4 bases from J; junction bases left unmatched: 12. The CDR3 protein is CASSQFASGTADYEQYF. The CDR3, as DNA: TGTGCCAGCAGCCAATTTGCTAGCGGGACCGCCGATTACGAGCAGTACTTC.

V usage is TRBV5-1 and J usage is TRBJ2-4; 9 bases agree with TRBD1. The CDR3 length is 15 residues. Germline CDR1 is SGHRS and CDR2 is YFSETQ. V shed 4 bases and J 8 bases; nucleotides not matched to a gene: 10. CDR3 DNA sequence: TGCGCCAGCAGCCAGACGACAGGGGGAGGAGACATTCAGTACTTC. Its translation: CASSQTTGGGDIQYF.

As DNA, the CDR3 is TGTGCCAGCAGCGGCAGGGCAAACACTGAAGCTTTCTTT. Its translation: CASSGRANTEAFF. This chain uses TRBV6-5 with TRBJ1-1, with D possibly TRBD1 on 5 matching bases. Germline CDR1 MNHEY, CDR2 SVGAGI. Trimming removed 6 bases from V and 2 bases from J, with 10 bases in between. The CDR3 spans 13 residues.

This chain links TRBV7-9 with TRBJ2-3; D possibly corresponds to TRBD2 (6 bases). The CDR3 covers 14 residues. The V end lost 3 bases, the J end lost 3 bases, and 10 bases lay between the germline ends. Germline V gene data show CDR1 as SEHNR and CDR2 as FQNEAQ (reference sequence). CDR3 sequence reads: CASSFFSGTDTQYF. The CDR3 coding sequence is TGTGCCAGCAGCTTTTTTAGCGGAACAGATACGCAGTATTTT. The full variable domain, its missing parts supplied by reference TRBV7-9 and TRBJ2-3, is DTGVSQNPRHKITKRGQNVTFRCDPISEHNRLYWYRQTLGQGPEFLTYFQNEAQLEKSRLLSDRFSAERPKGSFSTLEIQRTEQGDSAMYLCASSFFSGTDTQYFGPGTRLTVL.

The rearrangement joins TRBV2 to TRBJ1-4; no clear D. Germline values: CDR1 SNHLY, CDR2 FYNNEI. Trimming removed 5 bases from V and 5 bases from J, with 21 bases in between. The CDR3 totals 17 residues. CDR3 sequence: CASSPSVLPTPNEKLFF. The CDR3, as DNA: TGTGCCAGCAGTCCTAGCGTACTCCCCACCCCCAATGAAAAACTGTTTTTT.

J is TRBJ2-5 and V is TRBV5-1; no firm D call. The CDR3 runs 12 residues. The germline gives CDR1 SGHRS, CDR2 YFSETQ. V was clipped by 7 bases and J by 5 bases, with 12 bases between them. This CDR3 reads CASRVGTETQYF. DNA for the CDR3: TGCGCCAGCCGGGTCGGAACCGAGACCCAGTACTTC.

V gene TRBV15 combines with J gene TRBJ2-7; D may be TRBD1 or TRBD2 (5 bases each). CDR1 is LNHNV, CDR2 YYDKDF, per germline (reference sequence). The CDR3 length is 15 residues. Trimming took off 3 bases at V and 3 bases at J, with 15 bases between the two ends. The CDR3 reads CATSSGTAGSYEQYF. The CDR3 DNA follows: TGTGCCACCAGCAGCGGGACCGCCGGAAGCTACGAGCAGTACTTC.

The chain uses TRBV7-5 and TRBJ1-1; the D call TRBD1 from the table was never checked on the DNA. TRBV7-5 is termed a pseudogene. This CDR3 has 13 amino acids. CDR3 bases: TGTGCCAGAAGCGTCAGGGGGCCCACTGAAGCTTTCTTT. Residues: CARSVRGPTEAFF.

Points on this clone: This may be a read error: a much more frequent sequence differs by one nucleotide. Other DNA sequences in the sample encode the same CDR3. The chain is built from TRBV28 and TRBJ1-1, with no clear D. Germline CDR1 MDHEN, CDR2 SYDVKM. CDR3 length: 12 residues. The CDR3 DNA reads TGCGCCAGCTCTGTCCCGAACACTGAAGCTTTCTTT. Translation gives CASSVPNTEAFF.

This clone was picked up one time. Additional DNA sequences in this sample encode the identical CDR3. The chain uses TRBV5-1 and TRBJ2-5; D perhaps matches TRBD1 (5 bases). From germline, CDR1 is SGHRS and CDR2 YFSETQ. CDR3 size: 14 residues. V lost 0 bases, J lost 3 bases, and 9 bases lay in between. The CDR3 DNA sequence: TGCGCCAGCAGCTTGGGTACAGGCAAAGAGACCCAGTACTTC. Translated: CASSLGTGKETQYF.

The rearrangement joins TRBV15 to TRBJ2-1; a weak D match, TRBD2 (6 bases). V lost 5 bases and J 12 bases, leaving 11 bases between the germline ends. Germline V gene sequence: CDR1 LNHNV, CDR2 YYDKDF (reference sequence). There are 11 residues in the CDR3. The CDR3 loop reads CATSGGVGQFF. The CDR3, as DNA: TGTGCCACCAGCGGCGGGGTGGGGCAGTTCTTC.

The CDR3 DNA reads TGTGCCATCTCCCAGTCGGGCTACAATGAGCAGTTCTTC. Translation gives CAISQSGYNEQFF. The genes are TRBV10-3 and TRBJ2-1; D is undetermined. With 8 bases removed from V and 3 bases from J, the gap between germline ends came to 11 bases. CDR3 length: 13 amino acids. The germline gives CDR1 ENHRY, CDR2 SYGVKD.

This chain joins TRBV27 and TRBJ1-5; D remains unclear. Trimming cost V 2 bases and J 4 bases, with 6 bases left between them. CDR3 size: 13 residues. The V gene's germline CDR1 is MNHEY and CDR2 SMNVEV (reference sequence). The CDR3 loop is CASSLRDNQPQHF. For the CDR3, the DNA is TGTGCCAGCAGTTTAAGGGATAATCAGCCCCAGCATTTT.